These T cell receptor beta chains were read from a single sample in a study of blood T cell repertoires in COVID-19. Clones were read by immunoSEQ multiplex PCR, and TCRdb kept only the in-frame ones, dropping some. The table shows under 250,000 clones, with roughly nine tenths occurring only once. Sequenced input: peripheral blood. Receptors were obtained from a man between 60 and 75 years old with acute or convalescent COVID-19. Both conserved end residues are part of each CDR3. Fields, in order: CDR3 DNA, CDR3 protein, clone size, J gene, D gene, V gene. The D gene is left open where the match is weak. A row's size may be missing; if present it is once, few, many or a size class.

TGCGCCAGCAGCCGTAGCGGGGCACAAGAGACCCAGTACTTC,CASSRSGAQETQYF,.,TRBJ2-5,TRBD2,TRBV5-1
TGTGCCAGCAGCTTCGGGACTAGCGGGAGGCGTTTCGGAGAGACCCAGTACTTC,CASSFGTSGRRFGETQYF,.,TRBJ2-5,TRBD2,TRBV7-2
TGTGCCAGCAGTAACGGGAATGGGAATCAGCCCCAGCATTTT,CASSNGNGNQPQHF,.,TRBJ1-5,.,TRBV6-6
TGTGCCAGCAGTGCGAGCTCCTACGAGCAGTACTTC,CASSASSYEQYF,few,TRBJ2-7,.,TRBV28
TGTGCCAGCAGCGTAGCAGTCTTCACAGATACGCAGTATTTT,CASSVAVFTDTQYF,once,TRBJ2-3,.,TRBV9
TGTGCCAGCCGACCCAGGGGTTCGTCTAATGAAAAACTGTTTTTT,CASRPRGSSNEKLFF,.,TRBJ1-4,.,TRBV27
TGTGCCAGCAGCGTAGGTCAGGGTGGGGACTATGGCTACACCTTC,CASSVGQGGDYGYTF,.,TRBJ1-2,.,TRBV9
TGCGCCAGCAGCTTGTCAGGGGGAACTGAAGCTTTCTTT,CASSLSGGTEAFF,.,TRBJ1-1,TRBD1,TRBV5-1
TGCGCCAGCAGCTGGGACAGCCTTACTGAAGCTTTCTTT,CASSWDSLTEAFF,.,TRBJ1-1,TRBD1,TRBV5-1
TGTGCCAGTAGTATACGGGGGAGTTATGGCTACACCTTC,CASSIRGSYGYTF,few,TRBJ1-2,.,TRBV19
TGTGCCAGCAGCCCCGGGACTTCCTACACCGGGGAGCTGTTTTTT,CASSPGTSYTGELFF,few,TRBJ2-2,.,TRBV7-9
TGTGCCAGCAGTTACGCTCAACAGGGCTCCGAAGCTTTCTTT,CASSYAQQGSEAFF,.,TRBJ1-1,.,TRBV6-2/TRBV6-3
TGTGCCAGCAGCTTAGACAACTATCACACAGATACGCAGTATTTT,CASSLDNYHTDTQYF,.,TRBJ2-3,.,TRBV11-2
TGTGCCAGCAGCTCTCCGGGACTAGCATTTCATGAGCAGTTCTTC,CASSSPGLAFHEQFF,.,TRBJ2-1,TRBD2,TRBV7-9
TGTGCCAGCAGCGCCACAGGGGGACTATACAATGAGCAGTTCTTC,CASSATGGLYNEQFF,.,TRBJ2-1,.,TRBV9
TGTGCCAGCAGCTGGGGACAGGGGAGGGATGAAAAACTGTTTTTT,CASSWGQGRDEKLFF,.,TRBJ1-4,TRBD1,TRBV5-5
TGTGCCAGCAGTGAGAGGGAGGACACTGAAGCTTTCTTT,CASSEREDTEAFF,.,TRBJ1-1,.,TRBV6-1
TGCGCCAGCAGCCAAGAGGACAGAACTAATTCACCCCTCCACTTT,CASSQEDRTNSPLHF,.,TRBJ1-6,.,TRBV4-3
TGCGCCAGCAGCCAGAGAGGGGGCAGGTCACCCCTCCACTTT,CASSQRGGRSPLHF,.,TRBJ1-6,TRBD1,TRBV4-3
TGTGCCAGCAGCCCGTTTAGCGGGAGGGCCGAATCCTACAATGAGCAGTTCTTC,CASSPFSGRAESYNEQFF,once,TRBJ2-1,.,TRBV12-1
TGCAGCGGATGGACAGGTCTGAGCACTGAAGCTTTCTTT,CSGWTGLSTEAFF,.,TRBJ1-1,TRBD1,TRBV29-1
TGTGCCAGCAGTGAGGGTCAGGGGCACACCTACGAGCAGTACTTC,CASSEGQGHTYEQYF,.,TRBJ2-7,.,TRBV2
TGTGCCAGCAGCCAGGAGTCTTCTGGGGCCAACGTCCTGACTTTC,CASSQESSGANVLTF,.,TRBJ2-6,.,TRBV3-1/TRBV3-2
TGTGCCACCAGCAGAGAGTTGGGGGCCGTCTCCGGGGAGCTGTTTTTT,CATSRELGAVSGELFF,.,TRBJ2-2,.,TRBV15
TGTGCCAGCAGTCATCGACTAGCGGGAGTCTACGAGCAGTACTTC,CASSHRLAGVYEQYF,.,TRBJ2-7,TRBD2,TRBV28
TGTGCCAGCAGCAAAGGGGAGGGGTCTATGAGCGAGGGCCCTGAAGCTTTCTTT,CASSKGEGSMSEGPEAFF,few,TRBJ1-1,.,TRBV21-1
TGTGCCAGCAGCACGGGACTAGCGGGTCGCGAGCAGTTCTTC,CASSTGLAGREQFF,.,TRBJ2-1,TRBD2,TRBV28
TGTGCCAGCAGCCGGGACTTTCAAGAGACCCAGTACTTC,CASSRDFQETQYF,.,TRBJ2-5,.,TRBV9
TGTGCCAGTAAAAACTCAGGAATCGGTGCCGGGGAGCTGTTTTTT,CASKNSGIGAGELFF,.,TRBJ2-2,.,TRBV19
TGTGCCAGCAGCCGTAGGACAGGGGGACAGGATGAGCAGTTCTTC,CASSRRTGGQDEQFF,once,TRBJ2-1,TRBD1,TRBV7-2
TGTGCCAGCAGCTTAGCCCTGGGGGGTGCGGGCAATCAGCCCCAGCATTTT,CASSLALGGAGNQPQHF,many,TRBJ1-5,.,TRBV7-2
TGTGCCAGCAGCACCGAGACTAGCACCGGGGAGCTGTTTTTT,CASSTETSTGELFF,few,TRBJ2-2,.,TRBV9
TGTGCCAGTAGTCCCACCGGACTGGGCACTGAAGCTTTCTTT,CASSPTGLGTEAFF,.,TRBJ1-1,.,TRBV19
TGCGCCAGCAGCTCCAGTACAGGGGGAGAGACCCAGTACTTC,CASSSSTGGETQYF,.,TRBJ2-5,TRBD1,TRBV5-1
TGCGCCAGCAGCTTGAGGATAGTAGCGACGAGCTCCTACAATGAGCAGTTCTTC,CASSLRIVATSSYNEQFF,.,TRBJ2-1,.,TRBV5-1
TGTGCCAGCAGCTTGGGCCCCGGGGAGCTGTTTTTT,CASSLGPGELFF,.,TRBJ2-2,.,TRBV7-3
TGCGCCAGCAGCTTCCGGGAACCCGGGGAGCTGTTTTTT,CASSFREPGELFF,.,TRBJ2-2,.,TRBV5-1
TGTGCCAGCAGCCTTAAAGCGGGGAACGGGTCACCCCTCCACTTT,CASSLKAGNGSPLHF,.,TRBJ1-6,.,TRBV7-6
TGTGCCAGCAGCTCCCAGGGGGCCACCGGGGAGCTGTTTTTT,CASSSQGATGELFF,.,TRBJ2-2,TRBD1,TRBV7-9
TGTGCCAGCAGTGCGTGGCGGGAGGGCCGGGACAATGAGCAGTTCTTC,CASSAWREGRDNEQFF,.,TRBJ2-1,TRBD2,TRBV2
TGTGCCAGCAGTCCCGAGCCCGAGACCCAGTACTTC,CASSPEPETQYF,once,TRBJ2-5,.,TRBV7-9
TGTGCCAGCAGCCACACAGATTATAATTCACCCCTCCACTTT,CASSHTDYNSPLHF,few,TRBJ1-6,.,TRBV3-1/TRBV3-2
TGTGCCAGCAGCCCCCGGGGTAGCGGAGCTGCGAATACGCAGTATTTT,CASSPRGSGAANTQYF,.,TRBJ2-3,.,TRBV14
TGTGCCAGCAGCTTAGGGGACTACTACAATGAGCAGTTCTTC,CASSLGDYYNEQFF,.,TRBJ2-1,TRBD2,TRBV11-3
TGTGCCAGCAGTGAAAGGGCAGGGTATGGCTACACCTTC,CASSERAGYGYTF,.,TRBJ1-2,.,TRBV6-1
TGTGCCAGCAGTTCGACAGGGGGCCGTCAGCCCCAGCATTTT,CASSSTGGRQPQHF,.,TRBJ1-5,TRBD1,TRBV27
TGTGCCAGTAGTATACCCCGGAGTGGGGCCAACGTCCTGACTTTC,CASSIPRSGANVLTF,.,TRBJ2-6,.,TRBV19
TGTGCCATCAGTGAAAGTACAGTCAATTCACCCCTCCACTTT,CAISESTVNSPLHF,.,TRBJ1-6,.,TRBV10-3
TGTGCCAGTAGCCCAGCTGGGGGACAGGGGCCCTACGAGCAGTACTTC,CASSPAGGQGPYEQYF,.,TRBJ2-7,TRBD1,TRBV19
TGTGCCAGTAGTATCCAGTCAGGGGCAGTCGGGCGACCCCAGCATTTT,CASSIQSGAVGRPQHF,.,TRBJ1-5,.,TRBV19
TGTGCCAGCAGTGAAGCGCAGGACTTAACAGATACGCAGTATTTT,CASSEAQDLTDTQYF,.,TRBJ2-3,.,TRBV6-1
TGTGCCAGCAGTGCTCCGACAGGGGGCATCTCTAGCAATCAGCCCCAGCATTTT,CASSAPTGGISSNQPQHF,.,TRBJ1-5,TRBD1,TRBV6-1
TGTGCCAGCAGCCCAGTGACGGTCGGGCGAGGGCAGCACGAGCAGTACTTC,CASSPVTVGRGQHEQYF,.,TRBJ2-7,.,TRBV7-2